These 25 T cell receptor beta chains originate from one sample sequenced in a study of a mutant IDH1 vaccine in newly diagnosed glioma. Their specific antigens are unknown. Stated time point: week 5, during vaccination. In the vaccine, a single dose held 300 ug of the mutant IDH1 20-mer peptide, along with topical imiquimod. Method: immunoSEQ multiplex PCR; TCRdb's copy keeps in-frame clones and lacks some. This sample has 20,000 to 30,000 clones, with 65% to 80% found just once. The specimen comprised PBMCs, sampled from a glioma patient whose treatment included an IDH1 peptide vaccine. The origin of the receptors is a man aged 40-50 years with glioma. Some clones in this sample may be carry-over from other donors' samples.

V usage is TRBV6-5 and J usage is TRBJ1-5; D ambiguous. V was clipped by 4 bases and J by 4 bases, with 14 bases between them. CDR3 length: 15 amino acids. Looked up from germline, CDR1 is MNHEY and CDR2 is SVGAGI. The CDR3 loop is CASSLTPGENQPQHF. CDR3 in DNA: TGTGCCAGCAGTTTAACCCCCGGGGAAAATCAGCCCCAGCATTTT.

This sequence joins TRBV5-1 and TRBJ2-2; 14 bases match TRBD2. Germline V gene lookup returns CDR1 SGHRS and CDR2 YFSETQ. This CDR3 is 16 amino acids long. Losses at the gene ends were 4 bases for V and 5 bases for J; bases not matched to a gene: 4. CDR3: CASSTGLAGVTGELFF. CDR3 bases: TGCGCCAGCAGCACGGGACTAGCGGGGGTTACCGGGGAGCTGTTTTTT.

The chain joins TRBV4-1 to TRBJ2-4; D remains ambiguous. CDR1 MGHRA and CDR2 YSYEKL come from the germline V gene. Trimming left V 6 bases short and J 1 base short, with 10 bases between. The CDR3 is 14 amino acids. The CDR3 bases are TGCGCCAGCAGTTGGGTGGGCGCCAAAAACATTCAGTACTTC. Amino acids: CASSWVGAKNIQYF.

The rearrangement joins TRBV7-2 to TRBJ1-2; 8 positions match TRBD1. The CDR3 extends over 14 amino acids. Trimming took 5 bases from V and 0 from J; bases not matched to a gene: 2. The V gene's germline CDR1 is SGHTA and CDR2 FQGNSA. CDR3 residues: CASSRTGPNYGYTF. In DNA form, the CDR3 reads TGTGCCAGCAGCCGGACAGGGCCTAACTATGGCTACACCTTC.

This clone was found once. The chain carries TRBV27 and TRBJ2-7, with a weak D call TRBD2 (6 bases). Looked up from germline, CDR1 is MNHEY and CDR2 is SMNVEV (reference sequence). V gave up 2 bases and J gave up 7 bases, with 9 bases separating them. The length of the CDR3 is 12 residues. Written as DNA, the CDR3 is TGTGCCAGCAGTTTAGAGGGGAGGGAGCAGTACTTC. This codes for CASSLEGREQYF.

This rearrangement joins TRBV5-1 to TRBJ2-7, with D perhaps TRBD1 (6 bases). Germline CDR1 SGHRS, CDR2 YFSETQ. V lost 3 bases, J lost 5 bases, and 18 bases lay in between. The CDR3 loop spans 15 amino acids. The CDR3: CASSSVPQGINEQYF. CDR3 DNA: TGCGCCAGCAGCTCGGTCCCGCAGGGGATTAACGAGCAGTACTTC.

The chain links TRBV5-1 to TRBJ1-1; D is unclear. CDR1 is SGHRS and CDR2 is YFSETQ in the germline V gene. V was cut by 4 bases and J by 0 bases, with 10 bases left in between. The CDR3 sequence is 14 residues long. CDR3 nucleotide sequence: TGCGCCAGCAGCCAAACGAGGATGAACACTGAAGCTTTCTTT. Amino acids: CASSQTRMNTEAFF.

As to this clone: At one end, the junction sequence differs from germline, possibly due to a read error. The chain links TRBV30 to TRBJ2-7; tentatively, D is TRBD1 (7 bases). CDR3 length: 11 amino acids. Germline V gives CDR1 GTSNPN, CDR2 SVGIG (reference sequence). CDR3: CAWSRGLARFF. CDR3 nucleotides: TGTGCCTGGAGTAGGGGGCTAGCGAGATTCTTC.

This chain joins TRBV19 and TRBJ1-5; D may be TRBD1 (6 bases). The ends were cut back, 8 bases at V and 9 bases at J, with 17 bases in the middle. Germline assignment: CDR1 LNHDA and CDR2 SQIVND (reference sequence). The CDR3 has 13 amino acids. The CDR3 spells CASGGGMRWPQHF. The CDR3 DNA sequence: TGTGCCAGTGGGGGCGGAATGAGGTGGCCCCAGCATTTT.

The chain is built from TRBV5-1 and TRBJ2-1; 10 bases agree with TRBD1. Germline assignment: CDR1 SGHRS and CDR2 YFSETQ. The CDR3 contains 15 residues. Trimming took 6 bases from V and 8 from J; bases not matched to a gene: 11. The CDR3: CASKTGDRGGDEQFF. As DNA, the CDR3 is TGCGCCAGCAAAACGGGGGACAGGGGTGGGGATGAGCAGTTCTTC.

The chain has TRBV28 and TRBJ2-5; D is perhaps TRBD2 (7 bases). The CDR3 spans 16 residues. The ends were cut back, 6 bases at V and 5 bases at J, with 22 bases in the middle. CDR1 is MDHEN, CDR2 SYDVKM, per germline. For the CDR3, the DNA is TGTGCCAGCAGCCTTAAGGGGGGGGTGATTAGGGAGACCCAGTACTTC. Its translation is CASSLKGGVIRETQYF.

This chain connects TRBV7-9 to TRBJ2-7, with D perhaps matching TRBD1 (6 bases). Germline CDR1 SEHNR, CDR2 FQNEAQ (reference sequence). Trimming removed 2 bases from V and 0 bases from J, with 11 bases in between. The CDR3 loop spans 15 amino acids. The DNA of the CDR3 is TGTGCCAGCAGCTTAACAGGGATGGGCTCCTACGAGCAGTACTTC. This translates into CASSLTGMGSYEQYF. The full variable domain, in which reference TRBV7-9 and TRBJ2-7 provide the parts outside the CDR3, is DTGVSQNPRHKITKRGQNVTFRCDPISEHNRLYWYRQTLGQGPEFLTYFQNEAQLEKSRLLSDRFSAERPKGSFSTLEIQRTEQGDSAMYLCASSLTGMGSYEQYFGPGTRLTVT.

The V gene is TRBV5-1, the J gene TRBJ1-1; the D is unclear. With 3 bases removed from V and 1 base from J, the gap between germline ends came to 10 bases. The CDR3 is 14 amino acids. Germline V CDR1 and CDR2: SGHRS, YFSETQ. The CDR3 reads CASSSEGQNTEAFF. In nucleotides, the CDR3 is TGCGCCAGCAGCTCTGAGGGTCAGAACACTGAAGCTTTCTTT.

This sequence joins TRBV10-3 and TRBJ2-7; D is perhaps TRBD1 (6 bases). CDR3 size: 15 residues. The V end lost 10 bases, the J end lost 7 bases, and 26 bases lay between the germline ends. Germline CDR1 reads ENHRY; CDR2 reads SYGVKD. CDR3 sequence reads: CATGAGTGNVREQYF. The CDR3 DNA sequence: TGTGCCACAGGAGCCGGAACAGGGAACGTCCGGGAGCAGTACTTC.

The gene calls are TRBV18 and TRBJ1-6; no reliable D call. CDR1 is KGHSH and CDR2 is LQKENI in the germline V gene. The germline V and J ends were trimmed by 5 bases and 5 bases, with 16 bases remaining between them. The CDR3 is 16 amino acids. This CDR3 is CASSSGRSVNNSPLHF. The DNA for the CDR3 is TGTGCCAGCTCATCCGGACGCTCTGTCAATAATTCACCCCTCCACTTT.

The chain links TRBV4-2 to TRBJ1-4, with D hard to call. Germline CDR1 reads LGHNA; CDR2 reads YNFKEQ. V was pared by 2 bases and J by 4 bases, with 17 bases between. This CDR3 spans 17 amino acids. DNA of the CDR3: TGTGCCAGCAGCCAAAGACCGCGACCCCGTTTTAATGAAAAACTGTTTTTT. It specifies CASSQRPRPRFNEKLFF.

The chain has TRBV7-9 and TRBJ1-2; 10 bases line up with TRBD1. The junction had 5 bases not matched to a gene; V was cut back by 5 bases and J by 5 bases. The CDR3 totals 14 residues. Germline CDR1 is SEHNR and CDR2 is FQNEAQ (reference sequence). The CDR3: CASSPGGQGYGYTF. The CDR3 DNA sequence: TGTGCCAGCAGCCCCGGGGGACAGGGGTATGGCTACACCTTC.

The gene calls are TRBV7-8 and TRBJ1-1; D unresolved. The CDR3 consists of 14 residues. Germline V gives CDR1 SGHVS, CDR2 FQNEAQ. V was pared by 7 bases and J by 4 bases, with 16 bases between. The CDR3 bases are TGTGCCAGCACCCGTATTCCAGACCCCACTGAAGCTTTCTTT. Translation: CASTRIPDPTEAFF.

The chain links TRBV6-1 to TRBJ1-2; D is perhaps TRBD1 (5 bases). The CDR3 length is 16 residues. Germline-derived CDR1 and CDR2 are MNHNS and SASEGT. Trimming shortened V by 2 bases and J by 0 bases, and 13 bases separated the two germline ends. The CDR3, as DNA: TGTGCCAGCAGTGAAATCGGGGCGCTGGCTAACTATGGCTACACCTTC. Its protein is CASSEIGALANYGYTF.

Only one count was recorded for this clone. V is TRBV14 and J is TRBJ1-1, with D unresolved. Trimming removed 2 bases at V and 2 bases at J, with 6 bases between. The CDR3 is 13 amino acids. Germline CDR1 SGHDN, CDR2 FVKESK. The CDR3, as DNA: TGTGCCAGCAGCCAAAGCGTAAACACTGAAGCTTTCTTT. Its translation: CASSQSVNTEAFF.

This chain joins TRBV27 and TRBJ2-6, with 12 bases matching TRBD1. V lost 7 bases to trimming and J lost 4 bases; unmatched junction nucleotides: 8. The CDR3 covers 17 residues. Germline V gene sequence: CDR1 MNHEY, CDR2 SMNVEV (reference sequence). CDR3 nucleotide sequence: TGTGCCAGCAATCCGGGACAGGGGGCAGGGGGGGCCAACGTCCTGACTTTC. Encoded protein: CASNPGQGAGGANVLTF.

CDR3 DNA: TGTGCCAGCAGCTTAGGTTCCAACACAGATACGCAGTATTTT. Amino acid sequence: CASSLGSNTDTQYF. The chain uses TRBV7-2 and TRBJ2-3; D not resolved. V lost 1 base and J lost 2, with 7 bases in between. Germline V gene data show CDR1 as SGHTA and CDR2 as FQGNSA. The CDR3 runs 14 residues.

This chain connects TRBV6-1 to TRBJ2-7, with a possible D match to TRBD1 (5 bases). CDR1 and CDR2 (germline): MNHNS, SASEGT. This CDR3 is 12 amino acids long. V dropped 5 bases and J dropped 3 bases, with 8 bases sitting between them. The CDR3 here is CASSKGVYEQYF. In nucleotides, the CDR3 is TGTGCCAGCAGTAAAGGGGTCTACGAGCAGTACTTC.

V and J are TRBV15 and TRBJ2-3; possible D gene TRBD1, 5 bases. Germline V gene sequence: CDR1 LNHNV, CDR2 YYDKDF (reference sequence). V lost 1 base, J lost 2 bases, and 7 bases lay in between. This CDR3 region has 14 residues. In DNA, the CDR3 is TGTGCCACCAGCAGAGTAGGGGTCACAGATACGCAGTATTTT. The encoded protein is CATSRVGVTDTQYF.

The V gene is TRBV30, the J gene TRBJ2-5, with 9 nucleotides matching TRBD1. The CDR3 is made up of 15 amino acids. CDR1 is GTSNPN and CDR2 is SVGIG in the germline V gene (reference sequence). The trim removed 2 bases at V and 7 bases at J, leaving 11 bases unmatched. The CDR3 bases are TGTGCCTGGAGTCTAATCACAGGGGGCGCCGGGACCCAGTACTTC. Encoded protein: CAWSLITGGAGTQYF.